The 30 T cell receptor beta chains reported below all come from one sample, sequenced in a study of shared clonotypes between healthy human individuals. Produced via immunoSEQ multiplex PCR; TCRdb's table is partial and in-frame only. The table has around 1.1 million clones, approximately 77% seen once. Sequencing used memory CD4+ T cells from PBMCs. Subset given: CD45RA-negative fraction. The receptors shown here come from a man younger than 30 in good health. Some clones in this sample may be carry-over from other donors' samples.

Note on this clone: This may be a read error, as it is one base from a much larger clone. The sample holds other DNA sequences that translate to the same CDR3. This sequence joins TRBV6-5 and TRBJ1-5; D perhaps matches TRBD1 (6 bases). Germline values: CDR1 MNHEY, CDR2 SVGAGI. The CDR3 is made up of 13 amino acids. Between the trimmed V and J ends, which lost 6 bases and 2 bases, there was a span of 8 bases. This chain's CDR3 is CASSYRGNQPQHF. The CDR3 DNA sequence: TGTGCCAGCAGCTACAGGGGCAATCAGCCCCAGCATTTT.

The chain combines TRBV28 with TRBJ1-1, with a possible D match to TRBD1 (6 bases). V lost 4 bases and J 3 bases, leaving 15 bases between the germline ends. The CDR3 is made up of 15 amino acids. Germline-derived CDR1 and CDR2 are MDHEN and SYDVKM. CDR3 in DNA: TGTGCCAGCAGTTCGCAGGGGCCGTGGTACACTGAAGCTTTCTTT. The encoded protein is CASSSQGPWYTEAFF.

V gene TRBV5-1 combines with J gene TRBJ2-1, with D unclear. V was clipped by 2 bases and J by 5 bases, with 8 bases between them. CDR1 is SGHRS, CDR2 YFSETQ, per germline. The CDR3 has 13 residues. CDR3 in DNA: TGCGCCAGCAGCTTTTTTGAGGACAATGAGCAGTTCTTC. This translates into CASSFFEDNEQFF.

The chain links TRBV28 to TRBJ1-5; D not resolved. The germline V gene has CDR1 MDHEN and CDR2 SYDVKM. CDR3 length: 15 residues. V dropped 5 bases and J dropped 4 bases, with 15 bases sitting between them. CDR3 bases: TGTGCCAGCAGTACGGACGGGAAGAGGAATCAGCCCCAGCATTTT. The encoded protein is CASSTDGKRNQPQHF.

The chain employs TRBV18 and TRBJ2-3; D unresolved. Germline CDR1 reads KGHSH; CDR2 reads LQKENI. V gave up 3 bases and J gave up 2 bases, with 9 bases separating them. The CDR3 is made up of 14 amino acids. The CDR3 spells CASSPPGPTDTQYF. Written as DNA, the CDR3 is TGTGCCAGCTCACCCCCGGGCCCCACAGATACGCAGTATTTT. Full variable domain (remainder filled in from reference TRBV18 and TRBJ2-3): NAGVMQNPRHLVRRRGQEARLRCSPMKGHSHVYWYRQLPEEGLKFMVYLQKENIIDESGMPKERFSAEFPKEGPSILRIQQVVRGDSAAYFCASSPPGPTDTQYFGPGTRLTVL.

This clone came up a few times. V is TRBV28 and J is TRBJ1-2, with D perhaps TRBD1 (6 bases). Germline loops: CDR1 MDHEN, CDR2 SYDVKM. Trimming took 2 bases from V and 7 from J, leaving 11 bases between them. The CDR3 length is 13 residues. CDR3 nucleotides: TGTGCCAGCAGTTTACAGGGGCAAGCTGGCTACACCTTC. As protein: CASSLQGQAGYTF.

The J gene is TRBJ2-7, the V gene TRBV7-8, with a possible D match to TRBD1 (6 bases). The germline V and J ends were trimmed by 2 bases and 6 bases, with 14 bases remaining between them. This CDR3 is 14 amino acids long. Per germline, CDR1 SGHVS and CDR2 FQNEAQ. CDR3 loop: CASSLLYGRGEQYF. CDR3 in DNA: TGTGCCAGCAGCTTATTATATGGCAGGGGCGAGCAGTACTTC.

The genes are TRBV9 and TRBJ1-2, with D hard to call. The CDR3 totals 15 residues. Germline-derived CDR1 and CDR2 are SGDLS and YYNGEE. V lost 0 bases and J lost 0, with 9 bases in between. This chain's CDR3 is CASSVGPRPNYGYTF. The CDR3 DNA reads TGTGCCAGCAGCGTAGGCCCACGGCCTAACTATGGCTACACCTTC.

V usage is TRBV7-6 and J usage is TRBJ2-1, with 8 bases fitting TRBD2. This CDR3 has 16 residues. Trimming took 5 bases from V and 8 from J; bases not matched to a gene: 14. Germline V CDR1 and CDR2: SGHVS, FNYEAQ. In DNA, the CDR3 is TGTGCCAGCAGCCGGGTGGCGGCGGGAGGAAGGGATGAGCAGTTCTTC. It yields the protein CASSRVAAGGRDEQFF.

This clone has just a few counts. The same CDR3 also results from other DNA sequences found in this sample. The genes are TRBV19 and TRBJ1-1; a weak D match, TRBD1 (5 bases). CDR1 and CDR2 from the germline V gene are LNHDA and SQIVND (reference sequence). With 8 bases removed from V and 3 bases from J, the gap between germline ends came to 7 bases. CDR3 length: 11 amino acids. This CDR3 is CASRGDTEAFF. CDR3 nucleotide sequence: TGTGCCAGTCGGGGGGACACTGAAGCTTTCTTT.

The chain employs TRBV18 and TRBJ1-5, with D perhaps matching TRBD1 (5 bases). Trimming left V 6 bases short and J 0 bases short, with 18 bases between. The CDR3 contains 17 residues. Germline V CDR1 and CDR2: KGHSH, LQKENI. CDR3 protein: CASSYQARGVSNQPQHF. The CDR3 nucleotides read TGTGCCAGCTCCTACCAGGCTCGGGGGGTTAGCAATCAGCCCCAGCATTTT. Based on the CDR3 plus reference TRBV18 and TRBJ1-5, the full variable domain is NAGVMQNPRHLVRRRGQEARLRCSPMKGHSHVYWYRQLPEEGLKFMVYLQKENIIDESGMPKERFSAEFPKEGPSILRIQQVVRGDSAAYFCASSYQARGVSNQPQHFGDGTRLSIL.

The chain has TRBV18 and TRBJ1-1; D not resolved. CDR3 size: 15 residues. Between the trimmed V and J ends, which lost 6 bases and 3 bases, there was a span of 17 bases. Germline CDR1 and CDR2: KGHSH and LQKENI. In nucleotides, the CDR3 is TGTGCCAGCTCCCCCTTCCGGACGGAAGACACTGAAGCTTTCTTT. Translated: CASSPFRTEDTEAFF. Drawing the rest from reference TRBV18 and TRBJ1-1, the complete variable domain is NAGVMQNPRHLVRRRGQEARLRCSPMKGHSHVYWYRQLPEEGLKFMVYLQKENIIDESGMPKERFSAEFPKEGPSILRIQQVVRGDSAAYFCASSPFRTEDTEAFFGQGTRLTVV.

The J gene is TRBJ2-2, the V gene TRBV29-1; possible D gene TRBD1, 6 bases. CDR3 length: 12 residues. Germline lookup yields CDR1 SQVTM and CDR2 ANQGSEA. V was clipped by 4 bases and J by 7 bases, with 10 bases between them. The CDR3 is CSVVQGIGELFF. In DNA form, the CDR3 reads TGCAGCGTTGTACAGGGCATCGGGGAGCTGTTTTTT.

This chain uses TRBV5-4 with TRBJ1-2; D ambiguous. The length of the CDR3 is 15 residues. In germline, CDR1 is SGHNT, CDR2 YYREEE (reference sequence). V was pared by 3 bases and J by 1 base, with 13 bases between. The CDR3 region has the DNA TGTGCCAGCAGCTCTGAGGAGGATTTTAACTATGGCTACACCTTC. Encoded protein: CASSSEEDFNYGYTF.

The chain employs TRBV7-2 and TRBJ2-3; D is unclear. Germline V gives CDR1 SGHTA, CDR2 FQGNSA. V was cut by 5 bases and J by 4 bases, with 10 bases left in between. The CDR3 runs to 13 residues. CDR3 region: CASSLRHSDTQYF. CDR3 in DNA: TGTGCCAGCAGCCTCCGACATTCAGATACGCAGTATTTT.

The chain is built from TRBV6-6 and TRBJ2-3, with 10 bases lining up with TRBD1. Trimming took 10 bases from V and 7 from J; bases not matched to a gene: 11. CDR3 length: 14 amino acids. Germline CDR1 and CDR2: MNHNY and SVGAGI (reference sequence). CDR3 sequence: CATQMGQGLYTQYF. The CDR3 bases are TGTGCCACGCAGATGGGACAGGGGTTGTATACGCAGTATTTT.

The chain joins TRBV28 to TRBJ1-2, with TRBD1 matching 7 bases. V lost 5 bases and J lost 4; bases outside the gene matches: 10. Germline loops: CDR1 MDHEN, CDR2 SYDVKM. CDR3 length: 15 amino acids. Here the CDR3 reads CASSPGGQLIYGYTF. Written as DNA, the CDR3 is TGTGCCAGCAGTCCTGGGGGACAGCTGATCTATGGCTACACCTTC.

There are a few counts of this clone. The same CDR3 can be traced to other DNA sequences in this sample. This chain links TRBV7-2 with TRBJ2-5; D is ambiguous. From germline, CDR1 is SGHTA and CDR2 FQGNSA. There are 12 residues in the CDR3. Deletions cut 5 bases from V and 0 bases from J, with 4 bases between. The CDR3 DNA follows: TGTGCCAGCAGCCCGTACCAAGAGACCCAGTACTTC. This translates into CASSPYQETQYF.

This clone was seen a single time. This chain joins TRBV11-3 and TRBJ2-7; possibly TRBD1 or TRBD2 for D (6 bases each). Trimming removed 4 bases from V and 2 bases from J, with 12 bases in between. From germline, CDR1 is SGHNT and CDR2 YENEEA. This CDR3 is built from 14 residues. CDR3 region: CASSSGAPPYEQYF. CDR3 in DNA: TGTGCCAGCAGCTCGGGGGCCCCCCCCTACGAGCAGTACTTC.

This chain uses TRBV10-3 with TRBJ1-4; maybe TRBD1 (5 bases). The ends were cut back, 7 bases at V and 5 bases at J, with 11 bases in the middle. Germline V gene sequence: CDR1 ENHRY, CDR2 SYGVKD. The CDR3 runs 13 residues. The CDR3 is CAITDSPNEKLFF. CDR3 nucleotides: TGTGCCATCACTGACAGCCCGAATGAAAAACTGTTTTTT.

This sequence joins TRBV27 and TRBJ1-2; D is unclear. This CDR3 is 14 amino acids long. Per germline, CDR1 MNHEY and CDR2 SMNVEV (reference sequence). V lost 0 bases, J lost 3 bases, and 8 bases lay in between. The DNA of the CDR3 is TGTGCCAGCAGTTTATCGCGGGCCGACTATGGCTACACCTTC. Translation gives CASSLSRADYGYTF.

V gene TRBV28 combines with J gene TRBJ1-1; no reliable D call. Trimming removed 2 bases at V and 0 bases at J, with 13 bases between. The germline V gene encodes CDR1 MDHEN and CDR2 SYDVKM. CDR3 size: 16 residues. In DNA, the CDR3 is TGTGCCAGCAGTTTAAGGGCAGCCTACCTGAACACTGAAGCTTTCTTT. Translated, it gives CASSLRAAYLNTEAFF.

The V gene is TRBV7-9, the J gene TRBJ2-7; D ambiguous. Germline CDR1 is SEHNR and CDR2 is FQNEAQ (reference sequence). The V end lost 1 base, the J end lost 1 base, and 11 bases lay between the germline ends. The CDR3 is 15 residues long. The CDR3 coding sequence is TGTGCCAGCAGCTTAGGAGCCGACGCATCCTACGAGCAGTACTTC. This encodes CASSLGADASYEQYF.

The chain carries TRBV14 and TRBJ1-1; D not resolved. V lost 3 bases and J lost 1, with 6 bases in between. Germline V gives CDR1 SGHDN, CDR2 FVKESK. This CDR3 comprises 13 residues. The CDR3 loop reads CASSHTWNTEAFF. As DNA, the CDR3 is TGTGCCAGCAGCCATACTTGGAACACTGAAGCTTTCTTT.

This chain joins TRBV4-2 and TRBJ2-1; 16 bases line up with TRBD2. The CDR3 length is 22 residues. J was trimmed by 13 bases and V by 0 bases; bases with no gene match: 24. Per the germline V gene, CDR1 is LGHNA and CDR2 is YNFKEQ. This CDR3 is CASSQDPAYRGLAGGDTLSQFF. CDR3 bases: TGTGCCAGCAGCCAAGATCCCGCATACAGGGGACTAGCGGGGGGGGACACTTTGAGTCAGTTCTTC.

The chain couples TRBV7-7 to TRBJ2-2; a possible D gene is TRBD1 (5 bases). Germline V CDR1 and CDR2: SSHAT, FNYEAQ (reference sequence). The CDR3 length is 17 residues. V lost 5 bases to trimming and J lost 1 base, with 17 bases between them. The CDR3 here is CASSRAVAQGNTGELFF. Here the CDR3 DNA reads TGTGCCAGCAGCAGGGCGGTAGCCCAGGGGAACACCGGGGAGCTGTTTTTT. Combining the CDR3 with reference TRBV7-7 and TRBJ2-2 gives the whole variable domain GAGVSQSPRYKVTKRGQDVTLRCDPISSHATLYWYQQALGQGPEFLTYFNYEAQPDKSGLPSDRFSAERPEGSISTLTIQRTEQRDSAMYRCASSRAVAQGNTGELFFGEGSRLTVL.

The chain carries TRBV7-8 and TRBJ2-7; possibly TRBD1 or TRBD2 for D (7 bases each). The germline gives CDR1 SGHVS, CDR2 FQNEAQ. The CDR3 spans 16 residues. Trimming cost V 4 bases and J 6 bases, with 22 bases left between them. The CDR3 nucleotides are TGTGCCAGCAGCTCCCGGAGCAGGGGGGGTTACGTCGAGCAGTACTTC. Its protein is CASSSRSRGGYVEQYF.

This clone was seen a few times. The same CDR3 arises from other DNA sequences in this sample as well. This chain connects TRBV19 to TRBJ2-1, with D possibly being TRBD2 (6 bases). In germline, CDR1 is LNHDA, CDR2 SQIVND (reference sequence). The V end lost 2 bases, the J end lost 0 bases, and 11 bases lay between the germline ends. The CDR3 consists of 16 residues. CDR3 in amino acids: CASSILGRSSYNEQFF. For the CDR3, the DNA is TGTGCCAGTAGTATATTAGGGAGGAGCTCCTACAATGAGCAGTTCTTC.

On this clone: A far larger clone is just one base off, so this is likely a read error. The chain carries TRBV27 and TRBJ2-7; the D gene is possibly TRBD1 (5 bases). Looked up from germline, CDR1 is MNHEY and CDR2 is SMNVEV (reference sequence). CDR3 length: 14 amino acids. In DNA, the CDR3 is TGTGCCAGCAGTTTGACAGTCCTCTCCTACGAGCAGCACTTC. It encodes CASSLTVLSYEQHF.

This clone was observed many times. Other DNA sequences of this sample code for an identical CDR3. V and J are TRBV2 and TRBJ1-2; TRBD1 matches 11 bases. From germline, CDR1 is SNHLY and CDR2 FYNNEI. The CDR3 contains 14 residues. J gave up 5 bases and V 3 bases, and 2 bases lay outside the gene matches. The CDR3 bases are TGTGCCAGCAGTGAGGACAGGGGGCATTATGGCTACACCTTC. It yields the protein CASSEDRGHYGYTF.